The rows below give T cell receptor beta chains drawn from one sample of a study of blood T cell repertoires in COVID-19. The repertoire was sequenced with immunoSEQ multiplex PCR; TCRdb's copy has only in-frame clones and lacks some. This sample has roughly 250,000 clones, with approximately 84% found just once. The sample taken for sequencing was peripheral blood. The source of these receptors is a person between 70 and 80 years old with COVID-19, enrolled during active disease. Each CDR3 is given with its conserved first and last residue. A D gene is named only where the DNA matches it firmly. Clone sizes are given selectively: once, few, many, or a class where the clone is expanded.

clone_size j_call v_call d_call cdr3_aa cdr3_nt
once TRBJ2-1 TRBV21-1 . CASWGQGHEQFF TGTGCCAGCTGGGGACAGGGCCATGAGCAGTTCTTC
. TRBJ2-7 TRBV7-8 . CASSLAQGPSYEQYF TGTGCCAGCAGCTTAGCGCAGGGCCCCTCCTACGAGCAGTACTTC
. TRBJ2-2 TRBV5-1 . CASSLFIQGIVTGELFF TGCGCCAGCAGCTTGTTTATTCAGGGGATCGTCACCGGGGAGCTGTTTTTT
. TRBJ2-5 TRBV7-2 TRBD2 CASNPQGVAGETQYF TGTGCCAGCAACCCCCAGGGGGTAGCGGGGGAAACCCAGTACTTC
. TRBJ2-5 TRBV4-1 TRBD2 CASSQDLRGGPGLETQYF TGCGCCAGCAGCCAAGATCTGCGCGGGGGGCCCGGATTAGAGACCCAGTACTTC
few TRBJ2-7 TRBV5-1 TRBD1 CASNGQGIGEQYF TGCGCCAGCAACGGACAGGGAATCGGCGAGCAGTACTTC
. TRBJ1-1 TRBV12-5 . CASGFGVDTEAFF TGTGCTAGTGGTTTTGGAGTGGACACTGAAGCTTTCTTT
. TRBJ2-7 TRBV28 . CASSLFGSVTYEQYF TGTGCCAGCAGTTTGTTCGGCAGCGTGACCTACGAGCAGTACTTC
. TRBJ1-1 TRBV19 TRBD1 CASSAGTATEAFF TGTGCCAGTAGCGCAGGGACAGCCACTGAAGCTTTCTTT
few TRBJ1-6 TRBV5-6 . CASSLELNSPLHF TGTGCCAGCAGCTTGGAGCTTAATTCACCCCTCCACTTT
. TRBJ1-3 TRBV19 . CASSISGTTGNTIYF TGTGCCAGTAGTATATCCGGAACTACTGGAAACACCATATATTTT
once TRBJ2-3 TRBV7-3 . CASSLQATSTDTQYF TGTGCCAGCAGCTTACAGGCCACTAGCACAGATACGCAGTATTTT
. TRBJ1-6 TRBV3-1/TRBV3-2 . CASSQDAGGLGSPLHF TGTGCCAGCAGCCAAGATGCCGGGGGGCTTGGTTCACCCCTCCACTTT
. TRBJ1-3 TRBV12-5 TRBD1 CASPPTGTAQGNTIYF TGTGCTAGCCCGCCCACAGGGACAGCGCAAGGAAACACCATATATTTT
. TRBJ2-1 TRBV5-1 . CASSFPRTEGNEQFF TGCGCCAGCAGCTTCCCTCGGACTGAAGGTAATGAGCAGTTCTTC
. TRBJ2-2 TRBV6-5 TRBD2 CASSTRGGNTGELFF TGTGCCAGCAGTACTCGGGGGGGGAACACCGGGGAGCTGTTTTTT
. TRBJ1-1 TRBV2 TRBD1 CASRDRENTEAFF TGTGCCAGCAGGGACAGGGAGAACACTGAAGCTTTCTTT
. TRBJ1-1 TRBV6-5 . CASSLGPQGTEAFF TGTGCCAGCAGTCTGGGCCCCCAGGGCACTGAAGCTTTCTTT
few TRBJ2-7 TRBV6-5 TRBD1 CASRPPQGGSYEQYF TGTGCCAGCAGACCCCCACAGGGGGGATCCTACGAGCAGTACTTC
. TRBJ1-1 TRBV5-4 . CASSLSQLNTEAFF TGTGCCAGCAGCTTGTCACAACTGAACACTGAAGCTTTCTTT
once TRBJ2-5 TRBV7-2 . CASSLRWQQETQYF TGTGCCAGCAGTTTGAGGTGGCAGCAAGAGACCCAGTACTTC
few TRBJ2-5 TRBV29-1 . CSVADSQETQYF TGCAGCGTAGCGGACAGCCAAGAGACCCAGTACTTC
. TRBJ1-4 TRBV6-5 . CASSYRQAHEKLFF TGTGCCAGCAGTTATAGACAGGCCCATGAAAAACTGTTTTTT
. TRBJ1-2 TRBV6-2/TRBV6-3 . CASSPRIYGYTF TGTGCCAGCAGTCCCAGAATCTATGGCTACACCTTC